This TCR beta chain derives from a study of spatial heterogeneity in lung cancer. This clonotype was seen ten or more times. Antigen: not known. Regarding the study as a whole: Tracking of tumor mutation counts was seen in expanded intratumoral alpha and beta TCR counts.

Documented time point: sample taken at primary tumor resection. The CDR3 loop spans 15 amino acids. CDR1 is SGHRS, CDR2 YFSETQ, per germline. Trimming left V 0 bases short and J 2 bases short, with 9 bases between. One entry per CDR3 protein, called by TCRdb with MiXCR from the 5' RACE reads. The sample contains several thousand distinct CDR3 sequences, 6.5% to 9% of which appear only once. The TCR sequence derives from a male donor with early-stage non-small cell lung cancer. The sample consisted of lung tumor tissue, taken at surgery. The chain uses TRBV5-1 and TRBJ2-1; possible D gene TRBD2, 6 bases. The CDR3 region has the DNA TGCGCCAGCAGCTTGGTCAGGGAGGCCTACAATGAGCAGTTCTTC. Translating it yields CASSLVREAYNEQFF. Full variable domain (remainder filled in from reference TRBV5-1 and TRBJ2-1): KAGVTQTPRYLIKTRGQQVTLSCSPISGHRSVSWYQQTPGQGLQFLFEYFSETQRNKGNFPGRFSGRQFSNSRSEMNVSTLELGDSALYLCASSLVREAYNEQFFGPGTRLTVL.